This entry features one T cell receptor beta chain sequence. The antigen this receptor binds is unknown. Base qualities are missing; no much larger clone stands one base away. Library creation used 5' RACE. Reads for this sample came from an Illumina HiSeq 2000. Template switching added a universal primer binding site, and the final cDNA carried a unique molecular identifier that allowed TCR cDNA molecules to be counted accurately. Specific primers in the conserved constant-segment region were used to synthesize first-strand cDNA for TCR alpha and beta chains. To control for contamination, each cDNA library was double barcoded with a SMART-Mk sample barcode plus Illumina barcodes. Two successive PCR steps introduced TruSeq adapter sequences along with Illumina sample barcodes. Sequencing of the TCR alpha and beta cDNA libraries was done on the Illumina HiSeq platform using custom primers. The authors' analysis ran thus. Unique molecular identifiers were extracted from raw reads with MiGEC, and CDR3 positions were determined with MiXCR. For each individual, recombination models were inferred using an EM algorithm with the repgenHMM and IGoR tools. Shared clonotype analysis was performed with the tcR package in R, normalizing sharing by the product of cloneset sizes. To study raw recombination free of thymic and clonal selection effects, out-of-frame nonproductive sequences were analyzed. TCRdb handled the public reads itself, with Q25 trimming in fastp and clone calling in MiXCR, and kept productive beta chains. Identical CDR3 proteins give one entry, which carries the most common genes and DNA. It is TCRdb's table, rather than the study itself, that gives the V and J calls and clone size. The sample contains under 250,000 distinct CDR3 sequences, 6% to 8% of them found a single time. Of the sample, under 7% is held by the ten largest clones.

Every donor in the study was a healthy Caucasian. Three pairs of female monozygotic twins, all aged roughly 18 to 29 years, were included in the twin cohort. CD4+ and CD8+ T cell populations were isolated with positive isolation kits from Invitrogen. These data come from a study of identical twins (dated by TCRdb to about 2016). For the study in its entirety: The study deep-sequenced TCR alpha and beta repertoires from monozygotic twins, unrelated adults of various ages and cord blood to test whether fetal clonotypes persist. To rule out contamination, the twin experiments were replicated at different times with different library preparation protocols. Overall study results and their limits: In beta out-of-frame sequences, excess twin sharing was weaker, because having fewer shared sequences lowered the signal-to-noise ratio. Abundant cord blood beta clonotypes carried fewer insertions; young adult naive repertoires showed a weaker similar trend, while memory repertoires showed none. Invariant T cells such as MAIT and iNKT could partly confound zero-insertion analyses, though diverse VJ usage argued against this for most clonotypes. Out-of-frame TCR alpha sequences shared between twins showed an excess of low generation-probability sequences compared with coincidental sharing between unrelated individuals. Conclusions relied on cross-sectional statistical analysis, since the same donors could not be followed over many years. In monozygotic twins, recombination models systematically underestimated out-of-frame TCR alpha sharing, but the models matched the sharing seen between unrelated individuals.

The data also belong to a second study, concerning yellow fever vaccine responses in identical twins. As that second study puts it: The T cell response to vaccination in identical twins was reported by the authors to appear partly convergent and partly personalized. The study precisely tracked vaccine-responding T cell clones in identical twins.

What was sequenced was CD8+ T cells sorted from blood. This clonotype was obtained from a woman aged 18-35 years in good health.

CDR3 region: CASSVRQGSPETEAFF. The nucleotide sequence reads TGTGCCAGCAGTGTCAGACAGGGATCTCCGGAAACTGAAGCTTTCTTT. The receptor chain draws on TRBV6-1 and TRBJ1-1; 7 junctional bases match TRBD1. The CDR1 and CDR2 encoded by the germline V gene are MNHNS and SASEGT. Including the terminal cysteine and phenylalanine, the CDR3 comprises 16 residues. The DNA shown is the 48-base CDR3, in frame from base 1. V lost 4 bases and J lost 5 bases, and the count of bases not matched to a germline gene is 13.